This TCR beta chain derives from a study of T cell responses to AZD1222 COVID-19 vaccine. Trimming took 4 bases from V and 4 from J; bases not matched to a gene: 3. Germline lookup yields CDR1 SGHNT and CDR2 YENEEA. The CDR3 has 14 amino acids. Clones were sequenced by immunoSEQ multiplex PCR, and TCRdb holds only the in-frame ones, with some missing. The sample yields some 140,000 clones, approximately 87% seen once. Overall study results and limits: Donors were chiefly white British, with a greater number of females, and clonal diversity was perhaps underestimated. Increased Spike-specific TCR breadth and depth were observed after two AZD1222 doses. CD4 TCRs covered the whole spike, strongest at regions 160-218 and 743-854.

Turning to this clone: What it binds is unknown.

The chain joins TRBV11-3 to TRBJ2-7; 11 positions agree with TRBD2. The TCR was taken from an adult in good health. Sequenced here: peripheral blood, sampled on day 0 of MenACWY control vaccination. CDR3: CASSSASGRYEQYF. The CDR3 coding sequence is TGTGCCAGCAGCTCAGCTAGCGGGAGGTACGAGCAGTACTTC.